One and the same sample provided the 32 T cell receptor beta chains below, sequenced in a study of blood T cell repertoires in COVID-19. The data were produced by immunoSEQ multiplex PCR, yet TCRdb's version contains in-frame clones alone and is incomplete. The sample lists under 250,000 clones; 88% were seen once. What was sequenced was peripheral blood. The receptors derive from a woman aged 60-75 years with acute or convalescent COVID-19.

The rearrangement uses TRBV6-2 or TRBV6-3 and TRBJ2-3, with 10 bases lining up with TRBD2. Trimming took 5 bases from V and 5 from J; bases not matched to a gene: 10. CDR1 and CDR2 (germline): MNHEY, SVGEGT. CDR3 length equals 16 residues. The CDR3 coding sequence is TGTGCCAGCAGTCCCCCGAGCGGGAGGGCGGGAGATACGCAGTATTTT. Translation gives CASSPPSGRAGDTQYF.

In this sample, this clone turned up once. The rearrangement joins TRBV12-3 or TRBV12-4 to TRBJ1-2, with no clear D. The CDR3 consists of 12 residues. The V and J ends lost 11 bases and 4 bases respectively, with 14 bases between them. The CDR3 sequence: CAVARGLYGYTF. In DNA form, the CDR3 reads TGTGCCGTCGCGAGAGGGCTCTATGGCTACACCTTC.

This chain joins TRBV7-2 and TRBJ1-5, with TRBD1 as a possible D gene (5 bases). The germline gives CDR1 SGHTA, CDR2 FQGNSA. V lost 6 bases and J 3 bases, leaving 15 bases between the germline ends. The CDR3 contains 15 residues. For the CDR3, the DNA is TGTGCCAGCAGGGTGGGGCAGATGAACAATCAGCCCCAGCATTTT. This translates into CASRVGQMNNQPQHF. The full variable domain, rest sourced from reference TRBV7-2 and TRBJ1-5, is GAGVSQSPSNKVTEKGKDVELRCDPISGHTALYWYRQSLGQGLEFLIYFQGNSAPDKSGLPSDRFSAERTGGSVSTLTIQRTQQEDSAVYLCASRVGQMNNQPQHFGDGTRLSIL.

The chain uses TRBV7-2 and TRBJ2-7, with D possibly matching TRBD2 (7 bases). Trimming cost V 2 bases and J 0 bases, with 11 bases left between them. The CDR3 contains 15 residues. Germline loops: CDR1 SGHTA, CDR2 FQGNSA. CDR3 protein: CASSLSGGSSYEQYF. The CDR3 coding sequence is TGTGCCAGCAGCTTATCGGGGGGCAGCTCCTACGAGCAGTACTTC.

This clone has a count of ten or more. The chain is built from TRBV10-1 and TRBJ2-2, with a weak D call TRBD2 (6 bases). Trimming took off 6 bases at V and 2 bases at J, with 10 bases between the two ends. Germline assignment: CDR1 WNHNN and CDR2 SYGVQD (reference sequence). The CDR3 totals 14 residues. The CDR3 nucleotides read TGCGCCAGCAGCAGGGACTTCAACACCGGGGAGCTGTTTTTT. It codes for CASSRDFNTGELFF.

V and J are TRBV19 and TRBJ1-2; 8 nucleotides align to TRBD1. CDR1 LNHDA and CDR2 SQIVND come from the germline V gene (reference sequence). The ends lost 7 bases at V and 5 bases at J; junction bases unmatched: 3. The CDR3 totals 12 residues. The CDR3 coding sequence is TGTGCCAGTACCAGGGACAGGTATGGCTACACCTTC. Translated: CASTRDRYGYTF.

This chain connects TRBV5-6 to TRBJ2-1; 10 bases align to TRBD2. Germline V CDR1 and CDR2: SGHDT, YYEEEE. V lost 5 bases, J lost 3 bases, and 8 bases stayed unmatched. The CDR3 has 16 residues. The DNA for the CDR3 is TGTGCCAGCAGTTTGTCGGCTAGCGGGAGCTACAATGAGCAGTTCTTC. Residues: CASSLSASGSYNEQFF.

The chain joins TRBV19 to TRBJ1-6; tentatively, D is TRBD1 (6 bases). Germline V gives CDR1 LNHDA, CDR2 SQIVND (reference sequence). With 2 bases removed from V and 7 bases from J, the gap between germline ends came to 9 bases. The CDR3 extends over 14 amino acids. The CDR3 nucleotides read TGTGCCAGTAGTATATCAGGGGTCAATTCACCCCTCCACTTT. Its translation is CASSISGVNSPLHF.

V gene TRBV11-2 combines with J gene TRBJ2-7; a weak D match, TRBD2 (5 bases). The CDR3 has 13 residues. With 3 bases removed from V and 9 bases from J, the gap between germline ends came to 15 bases. Germline V lookup: CDR1 SGHAT, CDR2 FQNNGV. DNA for the CDR3: TGTGCCAGCAGCTTCCTTGGAGGACCGGGGCAGTACTTC. It yields the protein CASSFLGGPGQYF.

This clone turned up a few times. The J gene is TRBJ2-2, the V gene TRBV6-5; D might be TRBD1 (5 bases). The CDR3 totals 16 residues. Between the trimmed V and J ends, which lost 0 bases and 1 base, there was a span of 9 bases. Germline V gene sequence: CDR1 MNHEY, CDR2 SVGAGI. The CDR3 loop is CASSYSGVWNTGELFF. CDR3 sequence (DNA): TGTGCCAGCAGTTACTCAGGGGTGTGGAACACCGGGGAGCTGTTTTTT.

The V and J genes are TRBV19 and TRBJ1-2; 8 nucleotides line up with TRBD1. V shed 7 bases and J 6 bases; nucleotides not matched to a gene: 7. Germline V lookup: CDR1 LNHDA, CDR2 SQIVND (reference sequence). The CDR3 consists of 13 residues. CDR3 sequence: CASTPGGADGYTF. The CDR3 coding sequence is TGTGCCAGTACTCCAGGGGGCGCCGATGGCTACACCTTC.

The V gene is TRBV15, the J gene TRBJ2-1; 8 positions agree with TRBD2. The V gene end was trimmed by 0 bases and the J gene end by 9 bases; junction bases not matched to a gene: 1. The germline V gene encodes CDR1 LNHNV and CDR2 YYDKDF (reference sequence). CDR3 length equals 13 residues. This CDR3 reads CATSRDREGEQFF. CDR3 sequence (DNA): TGTGCCACCAGCAGAGATCGGGAGGGTGAGCAGTTCTTC.

The J gene is TRBJ2-1, the V gene TRBV3-1 (or the pseudogene TRBV3-2); D gene ambiguous. Germline CDR1 reads LGHDT; CDR2 reads YNNKEL (reference sequence). V gave up 1 base and J gave up 12 bases, with 13 bases separating them. The CDR3 is 13 residues long. The CDR3 coding sequence is TGTGCCAGCAGCCAAGGAATGCGGCTTAGGCAGTTCTTC. It is translated as CASSQGMRLRQFF.

This clone was found a few times. The V and J genes are TRBV2 and TRBJ2-2; TRBD1 matches at 9 bases. V trimming: 9 bases; J trimming: 3 bases; junction bases outside the gene matches: 2. Germline loops: CDR1 SNHLY, CDR2 FYNNEI. The CDR3 is 13 residues long. CDR3 region: CARGTGYTGELFF. Written as DNA, the CDR3 is TGTGCCAGAGGGACAGGGTACACCGGGGAGCTGTTTTTT.

This chain joins TRBV28 and TRBJ1-2; the D is unclear. Germline-derived CDR1 and CDR2 are MDHEN and SYDVKM. The ends were cut back, 2 bases at V and 2 bases at J, with 6 bases in the middle. The CDR3 sequence is 13 residues long. The CDR3 region is CASSLVGNYGYTF. The CDR3 DNA reads TGTGCCAGCAGTTTAGTCGGGAACTATGGCTACACCTTC.

The V gene is TRBV5-1, the J gene TRBJ2-2; the D gene is possibly TRBD1 (6 bases). CDR3 length: 16 amino acids. Germline loops: CDR1 SGHRS, CDR2 YFSETQ. The ends were cut back, 3 bases at V and 4 bases at J, with 16 bases in the middle. As DNA, the CDR3 is TGCGCCAGCAGCTCTACCCCAGGGGTCGGCACCGGGGAGCTGTTTTTT. This gives the protein CASSSTPGVGTGELFF. Full variable domain (rest looked up from reference TRBV5-1 and TRBJ2-2): KAGVTQTPRYLIKTRGQQVTLSCSPISGHRSVSWYQQTPGQGLQFLFEYFSETQRNKGNFPGRFSGRQFSNSRSEMNVSTLELGDSALYLCASSSTPGVGTGELFFGEGSRLTVL.

In its sample, this clone was seen once. The chain couples TRBV27 to TRBJ2-1, with 10 bases aligning to TRBD1. Trimming at V came to 3 bases and at J to 4 bases, leaving 3 bases not matched to a gene. The germline V gene encodes CDR1 MNHEY and CDR2 SMNVEV (reference sequence). This CDR3 is 15 amino acids long. The CDR3 bases are TGTGCCAGCAGTTTGGACAGGGGGGTTTACAATGAGCAGTTCTTC. Amino acids: CASSLDRGVYNEQFF.

CDR3 residues: CASSWTGGGPEAFF. DNA of the CDR3: TGCGCCAGCAGCTGGACAGGGGGTGGGCCTGAAGCTTTCTTT. The chain links TRBV5-1 to TRBJ1-1; 10 nucleotides match TRBD1. CDR1 is SGHRS, CDR2 YFSETQ, per germline. V lost 3 bases to trimming and J lost 6 bases; unmatched junction nucleotides: 5. The CDR3 runs 14 residues.

This clone was observed a single time. V usage is TRBV2 and J usage is TRBJ2-3; D perhaps matches TRBD2 (6 bases). The CDR3 contains 14 residues. V was cut by 8 bases and J by 5 bases, with 17 bases left in between. The germline V gene encodes CDR1 SNHLY and CDR2 FYNNEI. In DNA form, the CDR3 reads TGTGCCAGCGGAGGGACTCCCGCACGAGATACGCAGTATTTT. It is translated as CASGGTPARDTQYF.

J is TRBJ2-7 and V is TRBV9; D is undetermined. Germline lookup yields CDR1 SGDLS and CDR2 YYNGEE. The V end was cut by 0 bases, the J end by 2 bases, with 6 bases between. This CDR3 comprises 13 residues. CDR3 region: CASSVGPPYEQYF. CDR3 nucleotide sequence: TGTGCCAGCAGCGTAGGGCCCCCCTACGAGCAGTACTTC.

J is TRBJ1-1 and V is TRBV19; D may be TRBD1 (6 bases). V was pared by 6 bases and J by 10 bases, with 15 bases between. From germline, CDR1 is LNHDA and CDR2 SQIVND (reference sequence). The length of the CDR3 is 12 residues. CDR3 sequence reads: CASSPDRRRAFF. The CDR3 coding sequence is TGTGCCAGTAGCCCCGACAGGAGGAGAGCTTTCTTT.

V and J are TRBV7-2 and TRBJ2-7; D gene unclear. Trimming took off 1 base at V and 1 base at J, with 8 bases between the two ends. Per the germline V gene, CDR1 is SGHTA and CDR2 is FQGNSA. This CDR3 is built from 14 residues. The CDR3 region has the DNA TGTGCCAGCAGCTTAGGCCTCGGGTCCTACGAGCAGTACTTC. Protein sequence: CASSLGLGSYEQYF.

The rearrangement joins TRBV12-5 to TRBJ1-6, with D maybe TRBD1 (5 bases). CDR3 length equals 14 residues. Germline V gene data show CDR1 as LGHNT and CDR2 as FRNRAP. The ends were cut back, 1 base at V and 10 bases at J, with 11 bases in the middle. The CDR3 here is CASGLAAGRSPLHF. The CDR3 bases are TGTGCTAGTGGTTTGGCCGCAGGGAGGTCACCCCTCCACTTT. The complete variable domain, with remaining parts taken from reference TRBV12-5 and TRBJ1-6, reads DARVTQTPRHKVTEMGQEVTMRCQPILGHNTVFWYRQTMMQGLELLAYFRNRAPLDDSGMPKDRFSAEMPDATLATLKIQPSEPRDSAVYFCASGLAAGRSPLHFGNGTRLTVT.

The chain links TRBV7-9 to TRBJ1-5; no clear D gene. The V gene lost 1 base and the J gene lost 5 bases, with 6 bases spanning the gap. The CDR3 consists of 13 residues. Germline loops: CDR1 SEHNR, CDR2 FQNEAQ (reference sequence). CDR3 loop: CASSLVADQPQHF. CDR3 bases: TGTGCCAGCAGCTTAGTGGCCGATCAGCCCCAGCATTTT.

The chain recombines TRBV18 with TRBJ2-1; D remains unclear. The CDR3 has 17 residues. The V and J ends lost 0 bases and 0 bases respectively, with 12 bases between them. Germline-derived CDR1 and CDR2 are KGHSH and LQKENI. This chain's CDR3 is CASSPPNTHSSYNEQFF. The CDR3 DNA reads TGTGCCAGCTCACCACCGAATACTCACAGCTCCTACAATGAGCAGTTCTTC.

This clone has only one observation. The chain is built from TRBV2 and TRBJ2-4, with 7 bases identical to TRBD2. The CDR3 loop spans 14 amino acids. Germline values: CDR1 SNHLY, CDR2 FYNNEI. The ends lost 2 bases at V and 3 bases at J; junction bases unmatched: 1. The CDR3 sequence is CASSEREGKNIQYF. The CDR3 nucleotides read TGTGCCAGCAGTGAAAGGGAGGGCAAAAACATTCAGTACTTC.

The gene calls are TRBV5-8 and TRBJ2-7; 8 bases align to TRBD2. The V gene's germline CDR1 is SGHTS and CDR2 YDEGEE. V was pared by 7 bases and J by 3 bases, with 9 bases of the junction left unmatched. This CDR3 region has 14 residues. The CDR3: CASSEVREGYEQYF. The CDR3 nucleotides read TGTGCCAGCTCAGAGGTCCGGGAGGGCTACGAGCAGTACTTC.

This clone showed up just a few times. The V call is TRBV23-1, the J call TRBJ2-7, with TRBD1 as a possible D gene (6 bases). TRBV23-1 is an open reading frame whose function is uncertain. The V and J ends lost 0 bases and 5 bases respectively, with 32 bases between them. The CDR3 runs to 21 residues. CDR3 coding DNA: TGCGCCAGCAGTCAATCTCGTAGGCCAGGGGCTCGTTCATTTCTCCTAGACGAGCAGTACTTC. As protein: CASSQSRRPGARSFLLDEQYF.

This sequence joins TRBV5-1 and TRBJ1-2; no firm D call. The CDR3 extends over 15 amino acids. Trimming stripped 0 bases from V and 0 bases from J, with 9 bases between. Germline CDR1 and CDR2: SGHRS and YFSETQ. CDR3 bases: TGCGCCAGCAGCTTGGGGTCGGGTGCTAACTATGGCTACACCTTC. Translating gives CASSLGSGANYGYTF.

With regard to this clone: Within the sample, other DNA sequences also encode this same CDR3. V gene TRBV18 combines with J gene TRBJ1-5; 8 positions match TRBD1. Trimming at V came to 4 bases and at J to 2 bases, leaving 1 base not matched to a gene. Germline values: CDR1 KGHSH, CDR2 LQKENI. There are 14 residues in the CDR3. This chain's CDR3 is CASSQGQGNQPQHF. The DNA of the CDR3 is TGTGCCAGCTCACAGGGACAGGGCAATCAGCCCCAGCATTTT.

CDR3 sequence reads: CAWSGGQGKAGELFF. The CDR3 DNA reads as TGTGCCTGGAGTGGGGGACAGGGAAAGGCCGGGGAGCTGTTTTTT. V is TRBV30 and J is TRBJ2-2, with 9 bases identical to TRBD1. The V gene's germline CDR1 is GTSNPN and CDR2 SVGIG (reference sequence). This CDR3 region has 15 residues. Trimming removed 1 base from V and 6 bases from J; junction bases left unmatched: 6.

The rearrangement links TRBV11-2 to TRBJ1-6, with TRBD1 identical over 9 bases. The CDR3 runs 16 residues. Germline-derived CDR1 and CDR2 are SGHAT and FQNNGV. The junction had 16 bases not matched to a gene; V was cut back by 9 bases and J by 10 bases. The CDR3 region has the DNA TGTGCCAGTCGGGACAGGGAAAGGGGCTATGGGTCACCCCTCCACTTT. It translates to CASRDRERGYGSPLHF. Drawing the rest from reference TRBV11-2 and TRBJ1-6, the complete variable domain is EAGVAQSPRYKIIEKRQSVAFWCNPISGHATLYWYQQILGQGPKLLIQFQNNGVVDDSQLPKDRFSAERLKGVDSTLKIQPAKLEDSAVYLCASRDRERGYGSPLHFGNGTRLTVT.